This T cell receptor (beta chain) was sequenced for a study of blood T cell repertoires in COVID-19. On the study more broadly: Acute and convalescent COVID-19 samples came from the United States, Italy and Spain.

In assigning cohorts, the study relied on participant-reported clinical history. Symptom resolution, clearance, or two negative PCRs marked the recovered donors of Cohort 3. Data came from immunoSEQ multiplex PCR; TCRdb stores just in-frame clones and leaves some out. The sample includes hundreds of thousands of clones, roughly 83% of them seen just once. V gave up 4 bases and J gave up 0 bases, with 18 bases separating them. CDR1 is GTSNPN and CDR2 is SVGIG in the germline V gene (reference sequence). The CDR3 contains 17 residues. The chain couples TRBV30 to TRBJ1-4; weak D call: TRBD1 (5 bases). The receptor's source is a woman in her forties or fifties who had recovered from COVID-19. Sequenced input: PBMCs or T cells enriched from blood (not recorded which). CDR3 in amino acids: CAWNPLGGTATNEKLFF. In DNA, the CDR3 is TGTGCCTGGAACCCACTGGGGGGGACCGCAACTAATGAAAAACTGTTTTTT. Variable domain in full (rest from reference TRBV30 and TRBJ1-4): SQTIHQWPATLVQPVGSPLSLECTVEGTSNPNLYWYRQAAGRGLQLLFYSVGIGQISSEVPQNLSASRPQDRQFILSSKKLLLSDSGFYLCAWNPLGGTATNEKLFFGSGTQLSVL.